Below, one T cell receptor beta chain is given with its context. As yet, its antigen is unknown. Other DNA sequences in the same sample also yield this CDR3. The data are from a study of cytomegalovirus exposure and HLA in healthy donors. On the study more broadly: Caucasian-associated ancestry cluster membership applied to about 80% of around 400 genotyped donors.

The PCR made use of 60 Vbeta and 13 Jbeta primers. The data were produced by immunoSEQ multiplex PCR, yet TCRdb's version contains in-frame clones alone and is incomplete. The sample shows roughly 200,000 clones, 60% to 85% of them seen only once. Trimming took off 1 base at V and 1 base at J, with 7 bases between the two ends. CDR3 size: 14 residues. Germline lookup yields CDR1 MNHNS and CDR2 SASEGT. Study-level findings and limits: The authors listed 164 TCR beta chains as cytomegalovirus-associated.

This chain joins TRBV6-1 and TRBJ1-1; no clear D. The TCR comes from a male donor in good health and CMV-seronegative. Sequencing was carried out using PBMCs. The CDR3 DNA sequence: TGTGCCAGCAGTGAAGGACTACAGAACACTGAAGCTTTCTTT. It encodes CASSEGLQNTEAFF.